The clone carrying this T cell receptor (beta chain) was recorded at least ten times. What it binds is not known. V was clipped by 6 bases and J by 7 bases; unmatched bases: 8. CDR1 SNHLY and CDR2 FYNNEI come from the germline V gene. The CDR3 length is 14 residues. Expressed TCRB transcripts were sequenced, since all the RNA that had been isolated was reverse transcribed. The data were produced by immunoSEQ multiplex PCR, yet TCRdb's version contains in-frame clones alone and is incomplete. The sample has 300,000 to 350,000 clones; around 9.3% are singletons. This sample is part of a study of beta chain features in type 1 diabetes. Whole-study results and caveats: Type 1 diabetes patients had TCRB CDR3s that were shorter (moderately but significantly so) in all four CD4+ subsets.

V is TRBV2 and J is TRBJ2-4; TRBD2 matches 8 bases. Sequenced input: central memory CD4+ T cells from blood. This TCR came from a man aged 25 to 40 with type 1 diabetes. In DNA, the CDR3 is TGTGCCAGCAGCCCCGGCGGGGGGAGGAACATTCAGTACTTC. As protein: CASSPGGGRNIQYF.